The count of the clone carrying this T cell receptor (beta chain) is one. This sample stems from a study of blood T cell repertoires in COVID-19. Study-wide background: Acute and convalescent COVID-19 specimens originated in the United States, Italy and Spain.

TCRdb keeps only in-frame clones here, not all; method: immunoSEQ multiplex PCR. The data contain about 350,000 clones, about 90% of them singletons. Participant ages covered roughly 18 to 89 years across about 22 US areas. Two negative PCRs, clearance, or symptom resolution characterized the recovered Cohort 3 donors. Specimen: PBMCs or T cells enriched from blood (not recorded which). This TCR came from a woman aged 25-40 years who had recovered from COVID-19.

CDR3 protein: CASSSPGTGRNEQYF. As DNA, the CDR3 is TGTGCCAGCAGTTCCCCCGGGACAGGGAGGAACGAGCAGTACTTC. V gene TRBV6-5 combines with J gene TRBJ2-7, with 9 bases that match TRBD1. There are 15 residues in the CDR3. Trimming cost V 4 bases and J 5 bases; bases outside gene matches: 9. The V gene's germline CDR1 is MNHEY and CDR2 SVGAGI.